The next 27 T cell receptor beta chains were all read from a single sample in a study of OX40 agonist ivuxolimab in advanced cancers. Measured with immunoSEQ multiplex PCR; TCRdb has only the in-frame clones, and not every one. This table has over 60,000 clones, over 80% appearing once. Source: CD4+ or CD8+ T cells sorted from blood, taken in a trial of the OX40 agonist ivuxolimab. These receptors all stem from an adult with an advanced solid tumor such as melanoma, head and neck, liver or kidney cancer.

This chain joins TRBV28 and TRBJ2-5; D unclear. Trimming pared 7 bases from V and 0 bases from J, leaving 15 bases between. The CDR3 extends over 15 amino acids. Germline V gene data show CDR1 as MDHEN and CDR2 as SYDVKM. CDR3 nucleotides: TGTGCCAGCACCGCGCGTATAGGGTACCAAGAGACCCAGTACTTC. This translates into CASTARIGYQETQYF.

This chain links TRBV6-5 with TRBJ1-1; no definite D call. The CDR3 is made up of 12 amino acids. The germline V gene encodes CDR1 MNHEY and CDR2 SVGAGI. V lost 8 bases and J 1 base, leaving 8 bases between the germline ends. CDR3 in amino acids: CASSTGNTEAFF. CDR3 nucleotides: TGTGCCAGCTCGACGGGGAACACTGAAGCTTTCTTT.

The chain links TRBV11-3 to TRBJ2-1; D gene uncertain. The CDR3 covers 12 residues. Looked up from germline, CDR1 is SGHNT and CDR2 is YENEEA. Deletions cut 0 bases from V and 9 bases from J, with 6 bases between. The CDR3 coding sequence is TGTGCCAGCAGCTTAGATCTGTCTGAGCAGTTCTTC. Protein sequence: CASSLDLSEQFF. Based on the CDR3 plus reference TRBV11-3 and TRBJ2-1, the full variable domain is EAGVVQSPRYKIIEKKQPVAFWCNPISGHNTLYWYLQNLGQGPELLIRYENEEAVDDSQLPKDRFSAERLKGVDSTLKIQPAELGDSAVYLCASSLDLSEQFFGPGTRLTVL.

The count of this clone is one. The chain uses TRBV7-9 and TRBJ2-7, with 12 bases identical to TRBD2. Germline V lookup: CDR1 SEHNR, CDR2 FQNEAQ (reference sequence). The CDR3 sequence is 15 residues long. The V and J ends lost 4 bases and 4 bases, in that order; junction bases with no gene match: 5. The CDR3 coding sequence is TGTGCCAGCAGCTCCTGGACTAGCGGGACTTACGAGCAGTACTTC. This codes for CASSSWTSGTYEQYF.

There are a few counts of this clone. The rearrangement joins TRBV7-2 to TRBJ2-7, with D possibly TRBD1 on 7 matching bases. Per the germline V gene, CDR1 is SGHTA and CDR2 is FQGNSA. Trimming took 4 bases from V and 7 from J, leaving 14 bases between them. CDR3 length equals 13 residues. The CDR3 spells CASSSQQGREQYF. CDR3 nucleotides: TGTGCCAGCAGCTCACAACAGGGGAGGGAGCAGTACTTC.

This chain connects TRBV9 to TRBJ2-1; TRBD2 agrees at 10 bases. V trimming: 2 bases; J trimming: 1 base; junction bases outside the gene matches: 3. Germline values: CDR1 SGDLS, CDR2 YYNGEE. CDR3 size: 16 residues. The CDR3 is CASSVSSGSSYNEQFF. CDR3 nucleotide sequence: TGTGCCAGCAGCGTCTCTAGCGGGAGTTCCTACAATGAGCAGTTCTTC.

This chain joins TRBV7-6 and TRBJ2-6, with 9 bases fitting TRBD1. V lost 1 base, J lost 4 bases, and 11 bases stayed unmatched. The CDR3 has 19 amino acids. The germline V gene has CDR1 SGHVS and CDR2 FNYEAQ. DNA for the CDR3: TGTGCCAGCAGCTTAGGGGGGTACAGGGGGCGATTAGGGGCCAACGTCCTGACTTTC. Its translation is CASSLGGYRGRLGANVLTF.

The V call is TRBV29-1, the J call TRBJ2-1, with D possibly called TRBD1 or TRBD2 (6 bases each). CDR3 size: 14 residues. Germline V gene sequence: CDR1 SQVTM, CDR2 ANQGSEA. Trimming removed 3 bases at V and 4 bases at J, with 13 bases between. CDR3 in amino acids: CSVDSGGGYNEQFF. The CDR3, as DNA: TGCAGCGTTGACTCCGGAGGGGGATACAATGAGCAGTTCTTC.

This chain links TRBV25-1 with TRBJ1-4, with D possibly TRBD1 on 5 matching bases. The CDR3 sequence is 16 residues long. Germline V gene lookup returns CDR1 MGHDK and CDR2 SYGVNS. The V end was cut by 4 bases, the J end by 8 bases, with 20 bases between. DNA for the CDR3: TGTGCCAGCAGTGGTAATTCTCTGGGGCTGGGAGAAAAACTGTTTTTT. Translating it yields CASSGNSLGLGEKLFF.

The CDR3, as DNA: TGTGCCAGCAGTACTACAGGGGGCCTCTACAATGAGCAGTTCTTC. It specifies CASSTTGGLYNEQFF. The chain carries TRBV28 and TRBJ2-1; 9 bases line up with TRBD1. The germline V gene has CDR1 MDHEN and CDR2 SYDVKM. V lost 5 bases and J lost 3; bases outside the gene matches: 5. The CDR3 sequence is 15 residues long. Supplemented by reference TRBV28 and TRBJ2-1, the full variable domain reads DVKVTQSSRYLVKRTGEKVFLECVQDMDHENMFWYRQDPGLGLRLIYFSYDVKMKEKGDIPEGYSVSREKKERFSLILESASTNQTSMYLCASSTTGGLYNEQFFGPGTRLTVL.

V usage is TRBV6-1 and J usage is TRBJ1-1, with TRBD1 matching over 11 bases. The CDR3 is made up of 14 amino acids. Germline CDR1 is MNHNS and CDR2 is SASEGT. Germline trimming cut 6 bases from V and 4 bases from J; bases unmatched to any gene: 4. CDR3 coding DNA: TGTGCCAGCAGGGCCGGGACAGGGGGCACTGAAGCTTTCTTT. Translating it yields CASRAGTGGTEAFF.

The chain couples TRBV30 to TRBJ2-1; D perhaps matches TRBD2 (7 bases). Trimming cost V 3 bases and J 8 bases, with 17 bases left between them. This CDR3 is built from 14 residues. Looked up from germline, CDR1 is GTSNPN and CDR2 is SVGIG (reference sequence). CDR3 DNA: TGTGCCTGGAGGTGGGGGGGGGCAGGCTATGAGCAGTTCTTC. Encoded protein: CAWRWGGAGYEQFF.

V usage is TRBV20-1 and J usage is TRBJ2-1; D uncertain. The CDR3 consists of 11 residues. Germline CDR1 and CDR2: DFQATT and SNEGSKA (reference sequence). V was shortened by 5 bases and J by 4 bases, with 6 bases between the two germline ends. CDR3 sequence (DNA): TGCAGTGCTTCACCTTACAATGAGCAGTTCTTC. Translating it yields CSASPYNEQFF.

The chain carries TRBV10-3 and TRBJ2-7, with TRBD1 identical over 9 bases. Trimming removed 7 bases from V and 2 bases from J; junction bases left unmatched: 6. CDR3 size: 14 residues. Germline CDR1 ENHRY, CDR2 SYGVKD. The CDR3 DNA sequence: TGTGCCATCAACGCCGACAGGGGGGCCTACGAGCAGTACTTC. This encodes CAINADRGAYEQYF.

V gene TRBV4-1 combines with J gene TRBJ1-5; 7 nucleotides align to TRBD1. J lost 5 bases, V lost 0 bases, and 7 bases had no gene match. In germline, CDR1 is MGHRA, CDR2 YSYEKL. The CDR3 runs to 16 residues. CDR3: CASSQDRGQPHQPQHF. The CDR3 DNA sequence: TGCGCCAGCAGCCAAGATCGGGGACAGCCCCATCAGCCCCAGCATTTT.

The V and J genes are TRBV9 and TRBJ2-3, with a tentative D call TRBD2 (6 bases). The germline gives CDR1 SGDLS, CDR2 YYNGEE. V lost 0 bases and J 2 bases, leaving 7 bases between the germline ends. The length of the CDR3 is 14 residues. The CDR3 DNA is TGTGCCAGCAGCGTAGCGGGGGACACAGATACGCAGTATTTT. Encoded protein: CASSVAGDTDTQYF.

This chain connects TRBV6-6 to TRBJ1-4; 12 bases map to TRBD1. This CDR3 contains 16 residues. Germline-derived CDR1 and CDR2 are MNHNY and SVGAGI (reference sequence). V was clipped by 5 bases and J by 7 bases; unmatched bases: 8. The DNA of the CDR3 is TGTGCCAGCAGTCGGGGACAGGGGGCAATTGGTGAAAAACTGTTTTTT. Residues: CASSRGQGAIGEKLFF.

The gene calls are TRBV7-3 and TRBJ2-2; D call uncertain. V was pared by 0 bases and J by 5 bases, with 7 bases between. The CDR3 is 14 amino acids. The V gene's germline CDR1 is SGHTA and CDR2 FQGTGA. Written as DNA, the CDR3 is TGTGCCAGCAGCTTAACCGGCCCAACCGGGGAGCTGTTTTTT. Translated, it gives CASSLTGPTGELFF.

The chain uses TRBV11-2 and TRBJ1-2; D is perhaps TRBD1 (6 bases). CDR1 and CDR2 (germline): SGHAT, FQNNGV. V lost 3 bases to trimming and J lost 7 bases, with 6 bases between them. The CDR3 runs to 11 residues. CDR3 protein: CASSFRGGYTF. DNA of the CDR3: TGTGCCAGCAGCTTCAGGGGTGGCTACACCTTC.

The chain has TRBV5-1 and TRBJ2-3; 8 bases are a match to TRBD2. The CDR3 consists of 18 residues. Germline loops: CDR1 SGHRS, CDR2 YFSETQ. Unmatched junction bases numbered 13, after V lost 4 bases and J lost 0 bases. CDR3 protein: CASSTTISGDPSTDTQYF. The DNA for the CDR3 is TGCGCCAGCAGCACGACCATTAGCGGGGACCCTAGCACAGATACGCAGTATTTT. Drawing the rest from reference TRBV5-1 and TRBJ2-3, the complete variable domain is KAGVTQTPRYLIKTRGQQVTLSCSPISGHRSVSWYQQTPGQGLQFLFEYFSETQRNKGNFPGRFSGRQFSNSRSEMNVSTLELGDSALYLCASSTTISGDPSTDTQYFGPGTRLTVL.

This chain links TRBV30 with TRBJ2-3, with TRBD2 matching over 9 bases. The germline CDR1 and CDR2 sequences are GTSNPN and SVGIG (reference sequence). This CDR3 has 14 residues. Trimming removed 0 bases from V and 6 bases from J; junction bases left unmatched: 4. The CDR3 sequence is CAWSVLAGRDTQYF. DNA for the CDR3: TGTGCCTGGAGTGTCCTAGCGGGGAGGGATACGCAGTATTTT.

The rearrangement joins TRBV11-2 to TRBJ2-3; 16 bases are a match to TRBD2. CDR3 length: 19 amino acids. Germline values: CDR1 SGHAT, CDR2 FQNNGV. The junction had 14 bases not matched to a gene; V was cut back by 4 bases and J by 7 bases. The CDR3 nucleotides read TGTGCCAGCAGCTCACCCGGGACTAGCGGGGGGGCCGATATAAATACGCAGTATTTT. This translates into CASSSPGTSGGADINTQYF.

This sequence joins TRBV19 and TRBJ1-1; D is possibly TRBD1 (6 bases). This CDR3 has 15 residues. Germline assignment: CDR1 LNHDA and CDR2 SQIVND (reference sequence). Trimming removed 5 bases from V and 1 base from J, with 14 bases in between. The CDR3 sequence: CASSLRDKANTEAFF. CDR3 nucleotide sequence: TGTGCCAGTAGTCTCCGGGACAAAGCGAACACTGAAGCTTTCTTT.

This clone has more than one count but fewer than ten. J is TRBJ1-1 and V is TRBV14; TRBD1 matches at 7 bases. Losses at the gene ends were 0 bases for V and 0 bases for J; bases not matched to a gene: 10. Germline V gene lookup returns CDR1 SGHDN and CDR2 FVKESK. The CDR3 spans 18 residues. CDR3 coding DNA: TGTGCCAGCAGCCAAGAAAGGAGGGACAGTAACTTGAACACTGAAGCTTTCTTT. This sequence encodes CASSQERRDSNLNTEAFF.

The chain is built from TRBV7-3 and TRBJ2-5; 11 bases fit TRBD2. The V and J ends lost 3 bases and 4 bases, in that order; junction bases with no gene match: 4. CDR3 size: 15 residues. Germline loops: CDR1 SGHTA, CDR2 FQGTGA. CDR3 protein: CASSFNGLAGETQYF. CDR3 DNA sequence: TGTGCCAGCAGCTTTAACGGACTAGCGGGAGAGACCCAGTACTTC.

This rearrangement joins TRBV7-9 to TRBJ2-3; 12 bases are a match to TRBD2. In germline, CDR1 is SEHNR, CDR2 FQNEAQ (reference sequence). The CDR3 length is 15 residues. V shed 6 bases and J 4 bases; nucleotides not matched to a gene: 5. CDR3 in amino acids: CASRLLAGGADTQYF. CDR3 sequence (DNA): TGTGCCAGCAGACTACTAGCGGGAGGCGCAGATACGCAGTATTTT.

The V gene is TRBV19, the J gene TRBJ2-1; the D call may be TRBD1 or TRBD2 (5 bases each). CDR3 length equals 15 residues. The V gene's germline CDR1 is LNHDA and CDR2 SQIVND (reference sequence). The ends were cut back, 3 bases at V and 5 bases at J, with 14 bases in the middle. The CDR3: CASSIYGATNNEQFF. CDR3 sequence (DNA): TGTGCCAGTAGTATTTACGGGGCTACTAACAATGAGCAGTTCTTC.